A selection of T cell receptor beta chains follows, all from one sample in a study of OX40 agonist ivuxolimab in advanced cancers. Only in-frame clones appear in the TCRdb table, and some are missing; sequencing was by immunoSEQ multiplex PCR. Of about 59,000 clones detected, approximately 90% appear once; the ten largest clones hold 10% to 15%. The sample consisted of CD4+ or CD8+ T cells sorted from blood, taken in a trial of the OX40 agonist ivuxolimab. The source of these receptors is an adult with an advanced solid tumor such as melanoma, head and neck, liver or kidney cancer. The CDR3 runs from the conserved cysteine through the conserved F or W. The order of the fields is J gene, V gene, CDR3 protein.

j_gene: TRBJ2-2
v_gene: TRBV19
CDR3aa: CASRGGGGELFF

j_gene: TRBJ2-7
v_gene: TRBV6-1
CDR3aa: CASSESTGSYEQYF

j_gene: TRBJ1-1
v_gene: TRBV27
CDR3aa: CASSLLGIGMNTEAFF

j_gene: TRBJ2-2
v_gene: TRBV7-9
CDR3aa: CASSPWGGFRNTGELFF

j_gene: TRBJ2-3
v_gene: TRBV29-1
CDR3aa: CSAHPRRDTQYF

j_gene: TRBJ1-1
v_gene: TRBV15
CDR3aa: CATSRVQGGTDTEAFF

j_gene: TRBJ2-7
v_gene: TRBV7-9
CDR3aa: CASSLGVAGTYEQYF

j_gene: TRBJ2-1
v_gene: TRBV5-1
CDR3aa: CASSLDRLANFYNEQFF

j_gene: TRBJ1-1
v_gene: TRBV5-1
CDR3aa: CASSLVGRGLNTEAFF

j_gene: TRBJ2-2
v_gene: TRBV27
CDR3aa: CASSLSGQGVTGELFF

j_gene: TRBJ2-1
v_gene: TRBV11-3
CDR3aa: CASSLVWGEQFF

j_gene: TRBJ2-7
v_gene: TRBV5-6
CDR3aa: CASSLDGFTEQYF

j_gene: TRBJ1-4
v_gene: TRBV10-3
CDR3aa: CAISESGQTGEKLFF

j_gene: TRBJ2-7
v_gene: TRBV7-9
CDR3aa: CASSLYRGISYEQYF

j_gene: TRBJ1-1
v_gene: TRBV9
CDR3aa: CASSVLSRTEFAFF

j_gene: TRBJ2-7
v_gene: TRBV11-2
CDR3aa: CASSSSDDPGGAQYF

j_gene: TRBJ2-5
v_gene: TRBV29-1
CDR3aa: CSVGLRGARETQYF

j_gene: TRBJ2-3
v_gene: TRBV11-3
CDR3aa: CASSPWTSGYTDTQYF

j_gene: TRBJ2-1
v_gene: TRBV5-5
CDR3aa: CASSWVGLAKVNEQFF

j_gene: TRBJ2-7
v_gene: TRBV19
CDR3aa: CASSISSSVAYEQYF

j_gene: TRBJ1-2
v_gene: TRBV4-1
CDR3aa: CASQEGQRIGANYGYTF

j_gene: TRBJ1-1
v_gene: TRBV29-1
CDR3aa: CSVEAGSEAFF

j_gene: TRBJ2-1
v_gene: TRBV2
CDR3aa: CASSRPNSYNEQFF

j_gene: TRBJ2-7
v_gene: TRBV5-1
CDR3aa: CASSYLPGQGDYEQYF

j_gene: TRBJ1-4
v_gene: TRBV4-1
CDR3aa: CASSQDGVWANEKLFF

j_gene: TRBJ1-2
v_gene: TRBV5-1
CDR3aa: CASSLARQTNYGYTF

j_gene: TRBJ1-1
v_gene: TRBV9
CDR3aa: CASSMGTGVGINTEAFF

j_gene: TRBJ1-1
v_gene: TRBV6-5
CDR3aa: CASSYSSGGNTEAFF

j_gene: TRBJ1-4
v_gene: TRBV6-1
CDR3aa: CASTQGAREKLFF

j_gene: TRBJ2-7
v_gene: TRBV27
CDR3aa: CASRVLAGPYEQYF

j_gene: TRBJ2-1
v_gene: TRBV7-8
CDR3aa: CASSRGESSYNEQFF

j_gene: TRBJ2-7
v_gene: TRBV19
CDR3aa: CASSLSSGFYEQYF

j_gene: TRBJ1-2
v_gene: TRBV12-5
CDR3aa: CASGSPRGAGGYTF

j_gene: TRBJ2-1
v_gene: TRBV19
CDR3aa: CASSMGAPNEQFF

j_gene: TRBJ1-5
v_gene: TRBV10-2
CDR3aa: CASSEIQGAQPQHF

j_gene: TRBJ2-5
v_gene: TRBV9
CDR3aa: CASSPFGKNQETQYF

j_gene: TRBJ1-4
v_gene: TRBV5-8
CDR3aa: CASSARGGSRTNEKLFF

j_gene: TRBJ2-3
v_gene: TRBV14
CDR3aa: CASSPFGGNTDTQYF

j_gene: TRBJ2-1
v_gene: TRBV15
CDR3aa: CATSIDRGFSYNEQFF

j_gene: TRBJ1-2
v_gene: TRBV2
CDR3aa: CASRRGTGGAFNYGYTF

j_gene: TRBJ2-5
v_gene: TRBV29-1
CDR3aa: CSVEWGGGEAQYF

j_gene: TRBJ2-7
v_gene: TRBV12-5
CDR3aa: CASGLGPAGNGEQYF